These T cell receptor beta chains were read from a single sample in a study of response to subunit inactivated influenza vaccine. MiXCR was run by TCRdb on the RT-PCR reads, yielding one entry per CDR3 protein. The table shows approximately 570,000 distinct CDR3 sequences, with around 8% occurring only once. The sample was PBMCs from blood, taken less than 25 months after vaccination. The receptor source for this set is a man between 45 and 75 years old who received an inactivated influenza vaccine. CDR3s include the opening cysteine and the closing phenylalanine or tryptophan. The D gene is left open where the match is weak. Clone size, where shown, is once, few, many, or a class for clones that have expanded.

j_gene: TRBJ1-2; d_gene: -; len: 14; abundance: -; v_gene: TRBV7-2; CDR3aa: CASSFGSRDYGYTF; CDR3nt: TGTGCCAGCAGCTTTGGGTCCAGGGACTATGGCTACACCTTC
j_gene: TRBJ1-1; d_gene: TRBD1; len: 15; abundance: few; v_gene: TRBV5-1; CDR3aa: CASSSTGGLNTEAFF; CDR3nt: TGCGCCAGCAGTTCGACAGGGGGCCTGAACACTGAAGCTTTCTTT
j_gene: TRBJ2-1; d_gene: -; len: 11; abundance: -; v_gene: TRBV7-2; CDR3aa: CASSWNNEQFF; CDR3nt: TGTGCCAGCAGCTGGAACAATGAGCAGTTCTTC
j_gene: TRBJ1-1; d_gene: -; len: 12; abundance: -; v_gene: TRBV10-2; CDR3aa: CASRQGAPEAFF; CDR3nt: TGCGCCAGCAGGCAGGGAGCCCCTGAAGCTTTCTTT
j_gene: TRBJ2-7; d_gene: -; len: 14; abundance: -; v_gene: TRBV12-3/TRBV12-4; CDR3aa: CASSLYRASYEQYF; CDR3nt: TGTGCCAGCAGTTTGTATAGGGCCTCCTACGAGCAGTACTTC
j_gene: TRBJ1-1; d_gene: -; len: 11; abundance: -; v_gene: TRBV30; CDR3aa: CAWSLGTEAFF; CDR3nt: TGTGCCTGGAGTTTGGGTACTGAAGCTTTCTTT
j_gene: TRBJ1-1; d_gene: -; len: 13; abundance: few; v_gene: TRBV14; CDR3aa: CASSPPWNTEAFF; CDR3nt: TGTGCCAGCAGCCCCCCGTGGAACACTGAAGCTTTCTTT
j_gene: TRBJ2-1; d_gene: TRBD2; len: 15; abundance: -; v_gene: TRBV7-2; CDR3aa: CASSLKLAPNNEQFF; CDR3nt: TGTGCCAGCAGCTTAAAACTAGCGCCAAACAATGAGCAGTTCTTC
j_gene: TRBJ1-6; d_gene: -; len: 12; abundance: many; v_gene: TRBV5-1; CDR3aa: CASSSGDSPLHF; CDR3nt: TGCGCCAGCAGCTCTGGCGACTCACCCCTCCACTTT
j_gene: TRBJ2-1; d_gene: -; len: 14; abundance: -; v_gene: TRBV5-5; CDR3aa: CASSVGFSMNEQFF; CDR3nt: TGTGCCAGCAGCGTGGGATTTAGCATGAATGAGCAGTTCTTC
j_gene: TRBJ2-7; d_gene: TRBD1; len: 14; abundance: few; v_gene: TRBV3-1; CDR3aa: CASSRRRQGHEQYF; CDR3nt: TGTGCCAGCAGCCGCAGACGACAGGGCCACGAGCAGTACTTC
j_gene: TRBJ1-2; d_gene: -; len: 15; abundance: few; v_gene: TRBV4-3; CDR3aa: CASSQDTKHRPGYTF; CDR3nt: TGCGCCAGCAGCCAAGATACGAAGCACAGACCTGGCTACACCTTC
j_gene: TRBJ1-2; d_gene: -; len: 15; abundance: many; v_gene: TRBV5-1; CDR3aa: CASSLARGEYDGYTF; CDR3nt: TGCGCCAGCAGCTTGGCGAGAGGGGAGTATGATGGCTACACCTTC
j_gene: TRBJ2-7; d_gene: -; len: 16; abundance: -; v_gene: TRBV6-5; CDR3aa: CASSWTTREDTYEQYF; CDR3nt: TGTGCCAGCAGTTGGACAACGAGGGAGGATACCTACGAGCAGTACTTC
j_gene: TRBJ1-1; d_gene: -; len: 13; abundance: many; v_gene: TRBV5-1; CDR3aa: CASRGTVNTEAFF; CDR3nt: TGCGCCAGCAGGGGGACGGTGAACACTGAAGCTTTCTTT
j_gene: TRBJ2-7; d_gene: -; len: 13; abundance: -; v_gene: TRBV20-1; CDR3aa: CSASDSRVHEQYF; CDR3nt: TGCAGTGCTAGCGATAGCAGGGTCCACGAGCAGTACTTC
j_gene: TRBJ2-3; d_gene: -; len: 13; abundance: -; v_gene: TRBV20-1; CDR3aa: CSPGDASTDTQYF; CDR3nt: TGCAGTCCGGGCGACGCGAGCACAGATACGCAGTATTTT